A selection of T cell receptor beta chains follows, all from one sample in a study of blood T cell repertoires in COVID-19. Clones were read by immunoSEQ multiplex PCR, and TCRdb kept only the in-frame ones, dropping some. The sample consists of around 250,000 clones, around nine tenths of them appearing once. The specimen sequenced was peripheral blood. The receptors were gathered from a woman aged 70-85 years with active or convalescent COVID-19. Each CDR3 is given with its conserved first and last residue. A D gene is named only where the DNA matches it firmly.

CDR3	D	V	J
CASSLTPGLLFDEQYF	.	TRBV9	TRBJ2-7
CASSYSPQGARSEQFF	TRBD1	TRBV6-5	TRBJ2-1
CSVAFGRGIGSNGYTF	.	TRBV29-1	TRBJ1-2
CASSINRDQPQHF	.	TRBV6-5	TRBJ1-5
CASRFGGSGYTF	.	TRBV12-3/TRBV12-4	TRBJ1-2
CASSQDFRTQETQYF	.	TRBV4-3	TRBJ2-5
CASSMTTGAVTEAFF	TRBD1	TRBV7-8	TRBJ1-1
CASSYDFSYEQYF	.	TRBV7-2	TRBJ2-7
CASSRGTGGSYNEQFF	TRBD1	TRBV4-3	TRBJ2-1
CASSPRTSGGVQYF	TRBD2	TRBV18	TRBJ2-3
CASSIPTVLGNTIYF	.	TRBV19	TRBJ1-3
CAISGGQETQYF	TRBD2	TRBV6-6	TRBJ2-5
CASSRRGQGSSEAFF	TRBD1	TRBV4-3	TRBJ1-1
CASSEALGGGETQYF	TRBD1	TRBV6-1	TRBJ2-5
CASSPWTGVNQPQHF	TRBD1	TRBV27	TRBJ1-5